The clone carrying this TCR beta chain was detected ten times or more. Its antigen is undetermined. Unsorted libraries were derived from 2 million PBMCs stored at -80 C. This sample was taken from a study of neurological immune-mediated disorders. Whole-study findings and limits: Private repertoires in all groups were suggested by the absence of shared CDR3 amino acid sequences among expanded clones across subjects.

Synthesis of cDNA was carried out by template-switch 5'RACE. The reaction used 10-nucleotide random UMIs. The yield of each sequencing run was over 160 million TCR-beta sequences from 15-18 subjects. TCRdb itself ran the 5' RACE reads through MiXCR, one entry per CDR3 protein. The sample lists tens of thousands of distinct CDR3 sequences; 10% were seen once. Germline V gene sequence: CDR1 LGHDT, CDR2 YNNKEL (reference sequence). Trimming took 4 bases from V and 4 from J; bases not matched to a gene: 11. The CDR3 runs to 16 residues. The material sequenced was PBMCs. The V call is TRBV3-1, the J call TRBJ2-7, with TRBD2 identical over 9 bases. The receptor's source is a man in his forties or fifties in good health. CDR3: CASSRTPSGRLYEQYF. In DNA, the CDR3 is TGTGCCAGCAGCCGCACCCCCAGCGGGAGGTTATACGAGCAGTACTTC.